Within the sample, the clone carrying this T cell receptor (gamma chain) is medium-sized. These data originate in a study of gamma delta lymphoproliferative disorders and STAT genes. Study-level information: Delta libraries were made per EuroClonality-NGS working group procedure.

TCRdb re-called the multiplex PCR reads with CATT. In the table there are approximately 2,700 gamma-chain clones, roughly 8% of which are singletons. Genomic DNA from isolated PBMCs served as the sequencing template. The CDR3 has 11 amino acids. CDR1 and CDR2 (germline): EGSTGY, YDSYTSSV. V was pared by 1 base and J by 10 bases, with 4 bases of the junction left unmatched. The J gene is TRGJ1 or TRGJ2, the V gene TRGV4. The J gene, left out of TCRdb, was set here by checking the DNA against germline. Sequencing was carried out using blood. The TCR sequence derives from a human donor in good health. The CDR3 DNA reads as TGTGCCACCTGGGATGGCCCAAAGAAACTCTTT. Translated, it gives CATWDGPKKLF.